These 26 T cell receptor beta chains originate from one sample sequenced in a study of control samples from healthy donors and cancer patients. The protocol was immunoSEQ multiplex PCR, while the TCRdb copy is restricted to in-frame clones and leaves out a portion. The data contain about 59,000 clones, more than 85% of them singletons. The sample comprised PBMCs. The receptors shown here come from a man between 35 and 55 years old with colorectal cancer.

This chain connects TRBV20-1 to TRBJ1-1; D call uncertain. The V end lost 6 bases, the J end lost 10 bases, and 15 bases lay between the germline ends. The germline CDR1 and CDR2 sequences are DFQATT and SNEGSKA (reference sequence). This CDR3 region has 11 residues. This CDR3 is CSANSAEGAFF. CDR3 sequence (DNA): TGCAGTGCAAATAGCGCCGAGGGAGCTTTCTTT.

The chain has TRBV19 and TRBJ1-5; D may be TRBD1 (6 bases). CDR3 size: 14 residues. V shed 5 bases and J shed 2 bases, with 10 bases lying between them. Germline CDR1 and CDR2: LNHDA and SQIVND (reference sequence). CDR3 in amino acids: CASSPAGGNQPQHF. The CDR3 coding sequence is TGTGCCAGTAGTCCCGCAGGGGGCAATCAGCCCCAGCATTTT. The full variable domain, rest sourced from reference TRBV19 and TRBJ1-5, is DGGITQSPKYLFRKEGQNVTLSCEQNLNHDAMYWYRQDPGQGLRLIYYSQIVNDFQKGDIAEGYSVSREKKESFPLTVTSAQKNPTAFYLCASSPAGGNQPQHFGDGTRLSIL.

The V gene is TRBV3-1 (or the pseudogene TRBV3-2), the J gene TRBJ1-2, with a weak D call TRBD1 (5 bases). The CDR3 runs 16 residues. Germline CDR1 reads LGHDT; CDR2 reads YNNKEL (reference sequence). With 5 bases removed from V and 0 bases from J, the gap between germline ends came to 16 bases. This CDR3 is CASSKGGGATNYGYTF. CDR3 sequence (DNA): TGTGCCAGCAGCAAGGGTGGGGGTGCTACTAACTATGGCTACACCTTC.

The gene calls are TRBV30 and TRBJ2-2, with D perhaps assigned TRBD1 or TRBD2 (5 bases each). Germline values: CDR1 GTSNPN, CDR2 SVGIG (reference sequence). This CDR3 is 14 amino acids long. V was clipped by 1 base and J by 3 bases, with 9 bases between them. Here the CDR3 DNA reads TGTGCCTGGAGTGGGGACCACCACACCGGGGAGCTGTTTTTT. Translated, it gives CAWSGDHHTGELFF.

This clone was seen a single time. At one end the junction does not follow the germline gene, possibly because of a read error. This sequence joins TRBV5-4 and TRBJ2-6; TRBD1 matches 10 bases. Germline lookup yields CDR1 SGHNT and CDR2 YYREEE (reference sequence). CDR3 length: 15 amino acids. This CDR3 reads CASSSGQGGVNVLTF. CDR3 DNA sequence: TGTGCCAGCAGCTCCGGACAGGGGGGGGTCAACGTCCTGACTTTC.

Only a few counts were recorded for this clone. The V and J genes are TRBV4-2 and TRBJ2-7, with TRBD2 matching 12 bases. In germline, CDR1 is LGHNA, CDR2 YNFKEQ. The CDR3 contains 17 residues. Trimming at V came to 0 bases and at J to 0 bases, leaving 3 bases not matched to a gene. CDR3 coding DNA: TGTGCCAGCAGCCAAGAACTAGCGGGGGGCCTCTCCTACGAGCAGTACTTC. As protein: CASSQELAGGLSYEQYF.

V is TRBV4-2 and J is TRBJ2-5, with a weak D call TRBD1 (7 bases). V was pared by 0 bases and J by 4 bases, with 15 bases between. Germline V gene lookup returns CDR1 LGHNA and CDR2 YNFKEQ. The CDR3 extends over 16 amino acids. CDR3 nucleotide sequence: TGTGCCAGCAGCCAAGATTATCGACAGGGAGGAGAGACCCAGTACTTC. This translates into CASSQDYRQGGETQYF.

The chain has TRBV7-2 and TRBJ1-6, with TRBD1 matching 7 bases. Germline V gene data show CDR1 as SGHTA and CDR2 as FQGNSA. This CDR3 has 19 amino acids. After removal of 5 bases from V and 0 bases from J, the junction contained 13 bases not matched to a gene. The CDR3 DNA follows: TGTGCCAGCAGCCCCCGAGGGGGCAGGTACAGCTCCTATAATTCACCCCTCCACTTT. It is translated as CASSPRGGRYSSYNSPLHF.

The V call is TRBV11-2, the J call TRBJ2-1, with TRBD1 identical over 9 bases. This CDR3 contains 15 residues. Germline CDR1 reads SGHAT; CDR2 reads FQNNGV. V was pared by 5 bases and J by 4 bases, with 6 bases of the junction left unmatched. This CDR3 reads CASSPGQGPYNEQFF. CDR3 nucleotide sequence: TGTGCCAGCAGCCCTGGACAGGGGCCGTACAATGAGCAGTTCTTC. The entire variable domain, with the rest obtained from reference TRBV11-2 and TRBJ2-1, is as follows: EAGVAQSPRYKIIEKRQSVAFWCNPISGHATLYWYQQILGQGPKLLIQFQNNGVVDDSQLPKDRFSAERLKGVDSTLKIQPAKLEDSAVYLCASSPGQGPYNEQFFGPGTRLTVL.

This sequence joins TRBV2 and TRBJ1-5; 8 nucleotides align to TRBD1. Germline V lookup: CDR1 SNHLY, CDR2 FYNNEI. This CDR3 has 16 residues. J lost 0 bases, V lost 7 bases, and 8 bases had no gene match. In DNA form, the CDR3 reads TGTGCCAGCACTCGAACAGGGGGGAATAGCAATCAGCCCCAGCATTTT. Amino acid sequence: CASTRTGGNSNQPQHF. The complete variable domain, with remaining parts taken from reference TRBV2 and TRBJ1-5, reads EPEVTQTPSHQVTQMGQEVILRCVPISNHLYFYWYRQILGQKVEFLVSFYNNEISEKSEIFDDQFSVERPDGSNFTLKIRSTKLEDSAMYFCASTRTGGNSNQPQHFGDGTRLSIL.

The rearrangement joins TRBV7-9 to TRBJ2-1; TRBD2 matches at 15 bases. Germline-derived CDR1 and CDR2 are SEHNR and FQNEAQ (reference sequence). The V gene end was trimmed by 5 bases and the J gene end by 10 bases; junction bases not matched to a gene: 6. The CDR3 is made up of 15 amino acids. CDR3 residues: CASSPGLAGGHEQFF. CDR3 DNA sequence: TGTGCCAGCAGCCCGGGACTAGCGGGGGGCCACGAGCAGTTCTTC.

The DNA for the CDR3 is TGTGCCAGCAGGGACCGGGCCAGACAAGAGACCCAGTACTTC. The encoded protein is CASRDRARQETQYF. The chain combines TRBV6-5 with TRBJ2-5; D unclear. CDR1 MNHEY and CDR2 SVGAGI come from the germline V gene. Between the trimmed V and J ends, which lost 6 bases and 2 bases, there was a span of 13 bases. This CDR3 spans 14 amino acids.

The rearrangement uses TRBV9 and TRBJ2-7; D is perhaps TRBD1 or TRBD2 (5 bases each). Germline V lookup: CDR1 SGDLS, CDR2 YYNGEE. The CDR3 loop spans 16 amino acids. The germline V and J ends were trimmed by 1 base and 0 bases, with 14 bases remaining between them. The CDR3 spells CASSVTRDVLSYEQYF. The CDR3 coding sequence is TGTGCCAGCAGCGTAACACGGGACGTACTCTCCTACGAGCAGTACTTC. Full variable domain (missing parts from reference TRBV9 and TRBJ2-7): DSGVTQTPKHLITATGQRVTLRCSPRSGDLSVYWYQQSLDQGLQFLIQYYNGEERAKGNILERFSAQQFPDLHSELNLSSLELGDSALYFCASSVTRDVLSYEQYFGPGTRLTVT.

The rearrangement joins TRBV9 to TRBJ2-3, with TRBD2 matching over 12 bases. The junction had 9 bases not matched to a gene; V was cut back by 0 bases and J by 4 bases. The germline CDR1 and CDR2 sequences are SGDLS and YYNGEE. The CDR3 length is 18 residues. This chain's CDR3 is CASSVAPSSGGAADTQYF. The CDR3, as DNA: TGTGCCAGCAGCGTAGCCCCTTCTAGCGGGGGGGCAGCAGATACGCAGTATTTT.

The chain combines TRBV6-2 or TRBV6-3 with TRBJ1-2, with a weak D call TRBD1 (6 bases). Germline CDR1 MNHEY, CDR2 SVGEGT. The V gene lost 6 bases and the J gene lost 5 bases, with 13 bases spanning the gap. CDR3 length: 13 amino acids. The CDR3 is CASSPNGQYGYTF. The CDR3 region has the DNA TGTGCCAGCAGCCCCAACGGACAGTATGGCTACACCTTC.

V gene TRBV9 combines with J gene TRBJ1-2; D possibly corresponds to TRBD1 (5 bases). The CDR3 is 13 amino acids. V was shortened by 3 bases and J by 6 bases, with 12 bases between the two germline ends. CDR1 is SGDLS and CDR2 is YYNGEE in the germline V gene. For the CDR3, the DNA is TGTGCCAGCAGCGCCGGTAGAGGGGATGGCTACACCTTC. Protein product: CASSAGRGDGYTF.

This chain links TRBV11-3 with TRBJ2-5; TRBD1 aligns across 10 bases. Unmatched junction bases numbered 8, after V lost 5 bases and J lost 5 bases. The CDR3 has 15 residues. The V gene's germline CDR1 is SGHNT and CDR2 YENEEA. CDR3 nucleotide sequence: TGTGCCAGCAGCGATCGACAGGGGGCGCAGGAGACCCAGTACTTC. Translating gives CASSDRQGAQETQYF.

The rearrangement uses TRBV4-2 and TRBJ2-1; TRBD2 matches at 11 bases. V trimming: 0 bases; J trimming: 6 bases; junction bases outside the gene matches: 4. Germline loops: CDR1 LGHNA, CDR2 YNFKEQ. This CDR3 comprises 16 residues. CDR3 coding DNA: TGTGCCAGCAGCCAAGATAGGCTAGCGGGGGGCAATGAGCAGTTCTTC. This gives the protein CASSQDRLAGGNEQFF.

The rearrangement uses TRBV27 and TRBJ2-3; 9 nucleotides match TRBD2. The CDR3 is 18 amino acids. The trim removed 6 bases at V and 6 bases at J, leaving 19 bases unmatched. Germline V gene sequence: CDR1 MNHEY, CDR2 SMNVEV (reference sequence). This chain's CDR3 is CASSARPTGGGAVDTQYF. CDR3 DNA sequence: TGTGCCAGCAGCGCCAGGCCCACTGGCGGGGGGGCCGTGGATACGCAGTATTTT.

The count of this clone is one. As DNA, the CDR3 is TGTGCCAGCAGCTCACGGGACAGGGGCCCGTACGAGCAGTACTTC. Translating it yields CASSSRDRGPYEQYF. The rearrangement links TRBV9 to TRBJ2-7, with 10 bases aligning to TRBD1. The V gene's germline CDR1 is SGDLS and CDR2 YYNGEE. The CDR3 is 15 amino acids. The V gene end was trimmed by 4 bases and the J gene end by 4 bases; junction bases not matched to a gene: 8.

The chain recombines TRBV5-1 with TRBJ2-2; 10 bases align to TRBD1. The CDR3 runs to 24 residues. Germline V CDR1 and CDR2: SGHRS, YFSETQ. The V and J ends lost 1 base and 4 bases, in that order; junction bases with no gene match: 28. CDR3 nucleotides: TGCGCCAGCAGCTTGTCTTGGGATACCGTGGGACAGGGGAATGGGGCGACCGTCACCGGGGAGCTGTTTTTT. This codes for CASSLSWDTVGQGNGATVTGELFF.

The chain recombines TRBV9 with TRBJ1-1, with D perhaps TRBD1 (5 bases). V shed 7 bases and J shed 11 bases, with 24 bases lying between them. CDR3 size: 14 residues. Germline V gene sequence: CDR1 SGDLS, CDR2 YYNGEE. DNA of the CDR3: TGTGCCAGCTCCCCCCAGGGATTAAGGGCTGGTGCTTTCTTT. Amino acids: CASSPQGLRAGAFF.

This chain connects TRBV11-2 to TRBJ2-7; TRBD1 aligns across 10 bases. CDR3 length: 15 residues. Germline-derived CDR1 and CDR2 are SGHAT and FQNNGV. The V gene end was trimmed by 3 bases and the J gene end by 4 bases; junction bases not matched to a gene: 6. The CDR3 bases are TGTGCCAGCAGCTTCGCCGGGACAGGGGTGTACGAGCAGTACTTC. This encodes CASSFAGTGVYEQYF.

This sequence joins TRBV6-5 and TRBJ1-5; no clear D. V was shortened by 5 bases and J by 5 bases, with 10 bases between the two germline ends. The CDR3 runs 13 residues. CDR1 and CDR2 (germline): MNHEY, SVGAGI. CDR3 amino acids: CASSPDLHQPQHF. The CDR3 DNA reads TGTGCCAGCAGTCCAGACCTCCATCAGCCCCAGCATTTT.

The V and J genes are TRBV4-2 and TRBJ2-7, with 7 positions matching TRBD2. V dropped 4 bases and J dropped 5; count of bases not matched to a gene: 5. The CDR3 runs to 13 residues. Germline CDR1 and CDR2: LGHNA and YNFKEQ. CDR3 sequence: CASSRGGVNEQYF. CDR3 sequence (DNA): TGTGCCAGCAGCCGCGGGGGAGTCAACGAGCAGTACTTC.

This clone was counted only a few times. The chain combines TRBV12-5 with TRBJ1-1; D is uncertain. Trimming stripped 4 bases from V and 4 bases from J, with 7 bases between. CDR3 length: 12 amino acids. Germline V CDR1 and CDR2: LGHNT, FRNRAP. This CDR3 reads CASGSVSTEAFF. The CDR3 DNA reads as TGTGCTAGTGGTTCAGTTTCCACTGAAGCTTTCTTT.